This TCR beta chain was sequenced for a study of T cell responses to AZD1222 COVID-19 vaccine. Broader study findings: Regions 160-218 and 743-854 held dominance among vaccine-associated CD4 TCRs, which spanned spike. A mostly white British donor set with more females was recruited, and clonal diversity was possibly underestimated. Unmutated variant regions are reportedly targeted by nearly half of spike-specific TCRs.

The germline V gene encodes CDR1 LNHDA and CDR2 SQIVND (reference sequence). Trimming removed 8 bases at V and 2 bases at J, with 10 bases between. The length of the CDR3 is 13 residues. Second-dose timings of about 4 or about 12 weeks were pooled. In regard to this clone: Antigen unknown.

Clones were read by immunoSEQ multiplex PCR, and TCRdb kept only the in-frame ones, dropping some. The sample lists 120,000 or so clones, 65% to 90% occurring once. The chain recombines TRBV19 with TRBJ1-3, with D maybe TRBD1 (6 bases). This TCR derives from an adult who received the AZD1222 COVID-19 vaccine. The starting material was peripheral blood, obtained 28 days after the second AZD1222 dose. DNA of the CDR3: TGTGCCAGTGAGGGGGTGGCTGGAAACACCATATATTTT. Its translation: CASEGVAGNTIYF.